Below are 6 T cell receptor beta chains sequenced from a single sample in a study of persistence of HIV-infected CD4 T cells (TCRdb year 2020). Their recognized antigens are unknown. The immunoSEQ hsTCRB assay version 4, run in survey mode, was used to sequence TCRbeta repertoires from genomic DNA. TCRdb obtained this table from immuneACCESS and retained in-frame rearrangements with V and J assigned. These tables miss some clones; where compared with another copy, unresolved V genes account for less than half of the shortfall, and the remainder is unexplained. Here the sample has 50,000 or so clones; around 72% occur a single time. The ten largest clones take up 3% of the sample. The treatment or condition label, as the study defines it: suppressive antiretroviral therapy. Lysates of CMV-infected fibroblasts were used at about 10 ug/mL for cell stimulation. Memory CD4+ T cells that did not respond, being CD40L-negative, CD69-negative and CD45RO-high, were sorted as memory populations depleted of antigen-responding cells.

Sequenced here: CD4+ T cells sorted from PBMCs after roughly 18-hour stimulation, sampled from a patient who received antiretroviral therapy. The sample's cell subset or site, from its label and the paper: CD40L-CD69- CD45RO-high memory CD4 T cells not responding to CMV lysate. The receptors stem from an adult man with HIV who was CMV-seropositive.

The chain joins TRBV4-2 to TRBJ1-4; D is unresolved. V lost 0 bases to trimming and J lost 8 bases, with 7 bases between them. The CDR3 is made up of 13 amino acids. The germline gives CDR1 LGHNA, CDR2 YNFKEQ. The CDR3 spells CASSQEVTEKLFF. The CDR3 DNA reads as TGTGCCAGCAGCCAAGAGGTGACGGAAAAACTGTTTTTT.

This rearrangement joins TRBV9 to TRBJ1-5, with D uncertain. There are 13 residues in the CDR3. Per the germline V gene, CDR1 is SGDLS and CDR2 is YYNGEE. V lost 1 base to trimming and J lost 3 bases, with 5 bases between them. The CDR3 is CASSVSPNQPQHF. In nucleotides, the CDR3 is TGTGCCAGCAGCGTATCTCCCAATCAGCCCCAGCATTTT.

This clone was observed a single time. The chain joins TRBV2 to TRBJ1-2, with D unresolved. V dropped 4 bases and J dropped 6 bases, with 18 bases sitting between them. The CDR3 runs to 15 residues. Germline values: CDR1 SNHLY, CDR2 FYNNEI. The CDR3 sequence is CASSVNRRTGDGYTF. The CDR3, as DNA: TGTGCCAGCAGTGTAAATCGTCGGACCGGGGATGGCTACACCTTC.

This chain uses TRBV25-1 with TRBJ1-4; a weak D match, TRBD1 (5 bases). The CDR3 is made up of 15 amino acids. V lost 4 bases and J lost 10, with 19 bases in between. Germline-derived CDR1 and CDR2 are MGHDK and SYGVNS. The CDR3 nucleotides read TGTGCCAGCAGTGCCCCTGAGGACTCAAGGGGAAAACTGTTTTTT. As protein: CASSAPEDSRGKLFF.

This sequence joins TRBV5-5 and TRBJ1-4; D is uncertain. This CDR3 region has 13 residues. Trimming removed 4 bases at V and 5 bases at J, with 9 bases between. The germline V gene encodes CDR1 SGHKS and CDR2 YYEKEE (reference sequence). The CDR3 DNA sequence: TGTGCCAGCAGCCCGGGCCCCAATGAAAAACTGTTTTTT. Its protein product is CASSPGPNEKLFF.

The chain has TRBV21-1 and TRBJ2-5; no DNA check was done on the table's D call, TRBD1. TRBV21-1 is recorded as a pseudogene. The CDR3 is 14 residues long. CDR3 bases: TGTGCCAGCAGCAAAGTGCCAGGTCAAGAGACCCAGTACTTC. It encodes CASSKVPGQETQYF.